Listed here is a single T cell receptor (beta chain). Its antigen remains unknown. This sample was included in a study of cytomegalovirus exposure and HLA in healthy donors. It was with 60 Vbeta and 13 Jbeta primers that the PCR ran. The repertoire was sequenced with immunoSEQ multiplex PCR; TCRdb's copy has only in-frame clones and lacks some. This sample's clone table lists tens of thousands of clones. The CDR3 sequence is 16 residues long. Unmatched junction bases numbered 7, after V lost 0 bases and J lost 6 bases. The germline gives CDR1 LGHNA, CDR2 YNFKEQ. Study-wide points: Analysis performed later found 16,000 or so TCR beta sequences associated with HLA alleles at 0.05 false discovery rate. Over 150 TCR beta chains were listed as cytomegalovirus-associated. A few CMV-associated chains were confirmed in vitro to be specific for CMV antigens. Despite most TCR sequences being rare, some public TCRs occurred in many donors.

Sequenced: PBMCs. This sequence joins TRBV4-2 and TRBJ2-7; 11 bases agree with TRBD2. The clonotype was recovered from a man aged 25 to 40 in good health and CMV-seronegative. Here the CDR3 reads CASSQDLGLAGGEQYF. CDR3 nucleotides: TGTGCCAGCAGCCAAGATCTTGGGCTAGCGGGAGGCGAGCAGTACTTC.